This TCR beta chain was documented in a study of coeliac disease. Overall study findings and caveats: TRB repertoires were largely private, with most amino acid sequences found in only one sample.

This clone was counted between two and nine times. Its antigen is not known. TCRdb keeps only in-frame clones here, not all; method: immunoSEQ multiplex PCR. Seen here are 3,500 to 5,500 clones, 62% observed once, and the top ten hold under 9%. The CDR3 runs to 14 residues. CDR1 is SEHNR and CDR2 is FQNEAQ in the germline V gene (reference sequence). Trimming pared 3 bases from V and 3 bases from J, leaving 12 bases between. This clonotype was obtained from a woman aged 18-29 years with active celiac disease. The chain uses TRBV7-9 and TRBJ2-7, with TRBD1 as a possible D gene (6 bases). Sequenced input: intraepithelial lymphocytes from the gut. The CDR3 region has the DNA TGTGCCAGCAGCTTCCCGGACAGAGGCTACGAGCAGTACTTC. Translated, it gives CASSFPDRGYEQYF.